Described below is a single T cell receptor (beta chain) sequence and its context. Its specificity is not known. This entry belongs to a study of T-cell memory formation after mild COVID-19. Study details: Among the donors, TCR clusters were largely specific to each donor.

TCRdb re-called the 5' RACE reads with MiXCR, one entry per CDR3 protein. There are roughly 200,000 distinct CDR3 sequences in the sample; about 17% occur only once, and 2% to 2.5% lies in the top ten. Whole-study results and caveats: Clones that contracted from day 15 to 85 were balanced CD4/CD8, while later expanders leaned CD4+.

This TCR derives from an adult woman who had mild COVID-19 (a few samples of this study predate the infection). Cell type and time point are not known. The sequencing input was PBMCs or a T cell subset sorted from them (not recorded which).

For the CDR3, the DNA is TGTGCCAGCAGCTTGACGGAAAAGTCACCCCTCCACTTT. This sequence encodes CASSLTEKSPLHF. This chain uses TRBV7-3 with TRBJ1-6; D unresolved. V lost 3 bases to trimming and J lost 10 bases, with 10 bases between them. The CDR3 has 13 residues. Germline-derived CDR1 and CDR2 are SGHTA and FQGTGA. Looking up the rest from reference TRBV7-3 and TRBJ1-6 gives the full variable domain: GAGVSQTPSNKVTEKGKYVELRCDPISGHTALYWYRQSLGQGPEFLIYFQGTGAADDSGLPNDRFFAVRPEGSVSTLKIQRTERGDSAVYLCASSLTEKSPLHFGNGTRLTVT.